The 13 T cell receptor beta chains below come from one sample, sequenced in a study of cytomegalovirus exposure and HLA in healthy donors. Vbeta (60) and Jbeta (13) primers were used in the PCR. Using immunoSEQ multiplex PCR, the repertoire was profiled, and TCRdb retains in-frame clones only, with some absent. The profile covers 200,000 or so clones, with about 83% appearing a single time and roughly 6% taken by the ten largest. Sequenced sample: PBMCs. The receptors originated from a woman aged 30 to 39 in good health and CMV-seropositive.

This clone came up a few times. CDR3 bases: TGTGCCAGCACAGTGAACACTGAAGCTTTCTTT. Encoded protein: CASTVNTEAFF. The V call is TRBV2, the J call TRBJ1-1; D gene unclear. From germline, CDR1 is SNHLY and CDR2 FYNNEI. The CDR3 is 11 residues long. Trimming took off 7 bases at V and 0 bases at J, with 3 bases between the two ends.

V gene TRBV6-1 combines with J gene TRBJ2-7; TRBD2 matches 12 bases. V shed 2 bases and J 2 bases; nucleotides not matched to a gene: 1. The germline CDR1 and CDR2 sequences are MNHNS and SASEGT. CDR3 size: 15 residues. Here the CDR3 DNA reads TGTGCCAGCAGTGAACTAGCGGGAGGGCCCTACGAGCAGTACTTC. This gives the protein CASSELAGGPYEQYF.

The rearrangement links TRBV9 to TRBJ2-7; TRBD2 is a possible D gene (7 bases). V lost 3 bases and J 2 bases, leaving 18 bases between the germline ends. The CDR3 totals 16 residues. CDR1 is SGDLS and CDR2 is YYNGEE in the germline V gene. For the CDR3, the DNA is TGTGCCAGCAGCGAAGGGGGGGTAGAGGATCCCTACGAGCAGTACTTC. It specifies CASSEGGVEDPYEQYF.

The chain recombines TRBV11-2 with TRBJ1-4; D is perhaps TRBD1 (5 bases). This CDR3 spans 14 amino acids. CDR1 and CDR2 from the germline V gene are SGHAT and FQNNGV. Trimming cost V 5 bases and J 8 bases, with 15 bases left between them. The CDR3 DNA reads TGTGCCAGCAGCCTTGGGGCCCTGGGAGAAAAACTGTTTTTT. Translated: CASSLGALGEKLFF.

This clone was detected a few times. The chain has TRBV5-1 and TRBJ2-7; TRBD2 might be the D (7 bases). The CDR3 runs to 15 residues. V dropped 2 bases and J dropped 5 bases, with 17 bases sitting between them. Looked up from germline, CDR1 is SGHRS and CDR2 is YFSETQ. DNA of the CDR3: TGCGCCAGCAGCTTAATTGGGAGGGGGTTAAACGAGCAGTACTTC. It yields the protein CASSLIGRGLNEQYF.

The J gene is TRBJ2-1, the V gene TRBV7-9, with 8 bases aligning to TRBD2. This CDR3 is 18 amino acids long. Germline-derived CDR1 and CDR2 are SEHNR and FQNEAQ (reference sequence). Trimming at V came to 5 bases and at J to 0 bases, leaving 12 bases not matched to a gene. The CDR3 DNA follows: TGTGCCAGCAGCCCGTGGTGGGCGGGGGGCTCCTCCTACAATGAGCAGTTCTTC. Amino acid sequence: CASSPWWAGGSSYNEQFF. Filled out from reference TRBV7-9 and TRBJ2-1, the complete variable domain reads DTGVSQNPRHKITKRGQNVTFRCDPISEHNRLYWYRQTLGQGPEFLTYFQNEAQLEKSRLLSDRFSAERPKGSFSTLEIQRTEQGDSAMYLCASSPWWAGGSSYNEQFFGPGTRLTVL.

In regard to this clone: Relative to the germline gene, one junction end is altered; a read error may explain this. J is TRBJ2-5 and V is TRBV7-7, with TRBD2 matching over 10 bases. CDR1 and CDR2 from the germline V gene are SSHAT and FNYEAQ (reference sequence). The CDR3 spans 16 residues. The DNA of the CDR3 is TGTGCTAGCAGCTCAGGGCCTAGCGGGAGCCAAGAGACCCAGTACTTC. Amino acids: CASSSGPSGSQETQYF.

The rearrangement uses TRBV7-2 and TRBJ2-1, with a tentative D call TRBD2 (6 bases). CDR1 is SGHTA, CDR2 FQGNSA, per germline. V was trimmed by 3 bases and J by 0 bases, leaving 15 bases between them. The CDR3 contains 17 residues. The CDR3 DNA reads as TGTGCCAGCAGCTTGAGTGGGGGGAAGAGCTCCTACAATGAGCAGTTCTTC. It codes for CASSLSGGKSSYNEQFF.

About this clone: At one boundary the junction diverges from the germline segment, which might be a read error. J is TRBJ2-1 and V is TRBV7-9; 8 bases align to TRBD1. This CDR3 region has 15 residues. Germline V gene sequence: CDR1 SEHNR, CDR2 FQNEAQ (reference sequence). CDR3 nucleotide sequence: TGTGCCAGCACCTTAGTGGACAGGGAGCAGGATGAGCAGTTCTTC. Residues: CASTLVDREQDEQFF.

V is TRBV6-5 and J is TRBJ1-6; D gene ambiguous. From germline, CDR1 is MNHEY and CDR2 SVGAGI. CDR3 length: 13 amino acids. Trimming took off 6 bases at V and 9 bases at J, with 12 bases between the two ends. CDR3 DNA: TGTGCCAGCAGCTGGGCGGGGAGTTCACCCCTCCACTTT. It is translated as CASSWAGSSPLHF.

The V gene is TRBV9, the J gene TRBJ2-2; weak D call: TRBD2 (5 bases). Germline assignment: CDR1 SGDLS and CDR2 YYNGEE. CDR3 length: 15 residues. The V gene lost 0 bases and the J gene lost 5 bases, with 11 bases spanning the gap. The CDR3 DNA reads TGTGCCAGCAGCGTAGGACTGAGGGAAACCGGGGAGCTGTTTTTT. This gives the protein CASSVGLRETGELFF.

V and J are TRBV5-6 and TRBJ2-7, with D unresolved. V lost 0 bases and J lost 3, with 4 bases in between. The germline gives CDR1 SGHDT, CDR2 YYEEEE. The CDR3 runs to 12 residues. As DNA, the CDR3 is TGTGCCAGCAGCTTGGATTACTACGAGCAGTACTTC. It yields the protein CASSLDYYEQYF.

The V gene is TRBV4-1, the J gene TRBJ2-3, with D tentatively TRBD1 (6 bases). Germline-derived CDR1 and CDR2 are MGHRA and YSYEKL. V shed 2 bases and J shed 2 bases, with 14 bases lying between them. This CDR3 is built from 16 residues. The CDR3 sequence: CASSQNQQGATDTQYF. The DNA for the CDR3 is TGCGCCAGCAGCCAAAATCAACAGGGAGCCACAGATACGCAGTATTTT.